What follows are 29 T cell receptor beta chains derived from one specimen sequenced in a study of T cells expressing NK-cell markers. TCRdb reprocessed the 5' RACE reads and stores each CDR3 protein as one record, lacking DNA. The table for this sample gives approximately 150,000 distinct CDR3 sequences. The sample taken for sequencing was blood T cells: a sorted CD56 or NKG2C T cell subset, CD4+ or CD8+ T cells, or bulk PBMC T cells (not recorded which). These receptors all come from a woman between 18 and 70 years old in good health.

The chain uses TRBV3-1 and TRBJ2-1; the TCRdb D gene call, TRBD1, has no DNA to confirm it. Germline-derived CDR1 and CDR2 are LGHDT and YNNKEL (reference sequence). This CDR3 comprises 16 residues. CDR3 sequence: CASSQGAGWSYNEQFF.

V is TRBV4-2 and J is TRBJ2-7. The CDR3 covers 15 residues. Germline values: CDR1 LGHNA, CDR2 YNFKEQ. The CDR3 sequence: CASSQEVAFPYEQYF.

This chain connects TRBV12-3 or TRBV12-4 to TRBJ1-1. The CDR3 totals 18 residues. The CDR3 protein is CASSLTSGRAILNTEAFF.

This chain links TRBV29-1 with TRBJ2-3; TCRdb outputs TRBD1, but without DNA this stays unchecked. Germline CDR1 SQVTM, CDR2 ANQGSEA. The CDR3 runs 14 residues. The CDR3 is CSGRQGRSTDTQYF.

CDR3 in amino acids: CASSPGTASSGYTF. The V gene is TRBV12-3 or TRBV12-4, the J gene TRBJ1-2; the D gene TCRdb calls, TRBD1, cannot be checked with no DNA. The CDR3 loop spans 14 amino acids.

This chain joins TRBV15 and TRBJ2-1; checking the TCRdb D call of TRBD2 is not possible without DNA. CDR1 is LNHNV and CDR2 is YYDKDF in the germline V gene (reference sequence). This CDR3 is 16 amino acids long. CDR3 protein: CATSRAPAGMNNEQFF.

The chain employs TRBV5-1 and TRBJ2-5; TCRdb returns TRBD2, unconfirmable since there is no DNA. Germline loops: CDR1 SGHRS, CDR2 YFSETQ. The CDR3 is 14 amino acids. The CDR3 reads CASSLERGGETQYF.

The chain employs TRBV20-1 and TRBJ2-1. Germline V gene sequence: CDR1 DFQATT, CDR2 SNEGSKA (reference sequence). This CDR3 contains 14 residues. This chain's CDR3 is CSARDASAHNEQFF.

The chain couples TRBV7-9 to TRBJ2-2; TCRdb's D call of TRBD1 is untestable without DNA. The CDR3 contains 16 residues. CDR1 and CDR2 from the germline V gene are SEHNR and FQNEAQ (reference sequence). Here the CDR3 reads CASSSIQGANTGELFF. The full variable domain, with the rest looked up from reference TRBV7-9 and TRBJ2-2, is DTGVSQNPRHKITKRGQNVTFRCDPISEHNRLYWYRQTLGQGPEFLTYFQNEAQLEKSRLLSDRFSAERPKGSFSTLEIQRTEQGDSAMYLCASSSIQGANTGELFFGEGSRLTVL.

The chain's CDR3 is CASSQDEGEAEFF. The chain couples TRBV4-2 to TRBJ2-1; TCRdb reports TRBD2, a call that lacks DNA to check it against. This CDR3 contains 13 residues. The germline V gene has CDR1 LGHNA and CDR2 YNFKEQ.

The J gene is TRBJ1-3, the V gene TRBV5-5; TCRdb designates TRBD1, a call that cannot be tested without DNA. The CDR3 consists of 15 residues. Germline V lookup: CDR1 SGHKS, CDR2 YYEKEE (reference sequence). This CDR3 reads CASSLPGRNGNTIYF.

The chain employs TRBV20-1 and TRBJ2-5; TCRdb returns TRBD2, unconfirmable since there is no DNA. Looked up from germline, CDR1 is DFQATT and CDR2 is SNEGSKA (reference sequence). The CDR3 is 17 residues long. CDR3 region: CSAPEGPSGSLRETQYF.

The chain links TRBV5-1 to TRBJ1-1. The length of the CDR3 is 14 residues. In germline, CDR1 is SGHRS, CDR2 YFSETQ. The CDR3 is CASSSYPQNTEAFF.

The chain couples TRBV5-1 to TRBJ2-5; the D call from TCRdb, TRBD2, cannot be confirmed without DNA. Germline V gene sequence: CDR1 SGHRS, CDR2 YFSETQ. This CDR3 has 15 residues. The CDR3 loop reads CASSLDRPAEETQYF.

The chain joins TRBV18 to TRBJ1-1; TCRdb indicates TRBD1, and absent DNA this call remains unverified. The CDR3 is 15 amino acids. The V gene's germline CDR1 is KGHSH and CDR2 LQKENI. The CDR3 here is CASSPVGGSGTEAFF. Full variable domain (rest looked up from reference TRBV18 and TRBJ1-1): NAGVMQNPRHLVRRRGQEARLRCSPMKGHSHVYWYRQLPEEGLKFMVYLQKENIIDESGMPKERFSAEFPKEGPSILRIQQVVRGDSAAYFCASSPVGGSGTEAFFGQGTRLTVV.

The CDR3 protein is CASSLQLSASGSTGELFF. This rearrangement joins TRBV5-1 to TRBJ2-2; checking the TCRdb D call of TRBD2 is not possible without DNA. The CDR3 is 18 residues long. Germline V lookup: CDR1 SGHRS, CDR2 YFSETQ.

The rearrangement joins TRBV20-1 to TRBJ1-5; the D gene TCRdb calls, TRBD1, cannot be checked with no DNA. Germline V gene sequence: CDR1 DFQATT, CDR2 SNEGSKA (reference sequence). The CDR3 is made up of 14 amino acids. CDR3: CSARVQGLNQPQHF.

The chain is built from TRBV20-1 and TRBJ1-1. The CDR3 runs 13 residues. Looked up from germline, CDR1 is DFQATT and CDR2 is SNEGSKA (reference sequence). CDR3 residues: CSAWARGEVQSFF.

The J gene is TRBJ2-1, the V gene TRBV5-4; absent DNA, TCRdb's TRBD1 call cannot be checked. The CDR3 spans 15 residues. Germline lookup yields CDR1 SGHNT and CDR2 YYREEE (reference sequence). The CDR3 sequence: CASSTPYGSYNEQFF.

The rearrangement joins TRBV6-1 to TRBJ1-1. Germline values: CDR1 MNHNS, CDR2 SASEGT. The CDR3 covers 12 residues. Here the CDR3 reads CASSVMNTEAFF.

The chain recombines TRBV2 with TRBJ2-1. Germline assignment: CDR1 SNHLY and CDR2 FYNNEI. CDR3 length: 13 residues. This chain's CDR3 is CASSEMSHNEQFF.

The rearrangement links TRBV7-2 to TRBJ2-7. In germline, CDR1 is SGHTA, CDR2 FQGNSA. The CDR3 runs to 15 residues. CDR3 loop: CASSLSAGPAYEQYF.

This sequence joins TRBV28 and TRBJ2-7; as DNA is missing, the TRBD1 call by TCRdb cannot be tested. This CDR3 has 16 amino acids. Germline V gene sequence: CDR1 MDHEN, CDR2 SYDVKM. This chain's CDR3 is CASSAPVSLSSYEQYF.

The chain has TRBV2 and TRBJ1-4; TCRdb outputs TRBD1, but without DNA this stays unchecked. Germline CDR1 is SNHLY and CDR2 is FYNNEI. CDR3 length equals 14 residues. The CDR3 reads CASRAGILGEKLFF.

The CDR3 sequence is CASSLVSVGAFF. V and J are TRBV7-2 and TRBJ1-1. Germline loops: CDR1 SGHTA, CDR2 FQGNSA. The CDR3 is made up of 12 amino acids.

CDR3 region: CASSQVSGGFQETQYF. J is TRBJ2-5 and V is TRBV14; TCRdb's D call of TRBD1 is untestable without DNA. The V gene's germline CDR1 is SGHDN and CDR2 FVKESK. The CDR3 contains 16 residues.

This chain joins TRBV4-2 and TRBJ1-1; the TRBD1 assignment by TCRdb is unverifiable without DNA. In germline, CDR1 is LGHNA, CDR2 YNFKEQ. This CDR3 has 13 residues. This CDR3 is CASGPTGNTEAFF.

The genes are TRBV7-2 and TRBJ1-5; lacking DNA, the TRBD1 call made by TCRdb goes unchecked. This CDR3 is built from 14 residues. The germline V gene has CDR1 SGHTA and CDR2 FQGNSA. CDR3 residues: CASSFGQGNQPQHF.

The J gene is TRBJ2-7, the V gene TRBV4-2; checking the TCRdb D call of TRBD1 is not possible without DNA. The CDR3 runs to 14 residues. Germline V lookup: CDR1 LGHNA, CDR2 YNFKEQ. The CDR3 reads CASSQGTRSYEQYF.